This T cell receptor beta chain appears in the sequencing data of a study of T-cell reconstitution after alpha-beta-depleted transplantation in children. V was trimmed by 4 bases and J by 0 bases, leaving 13 bases between them. Germline assignment: CDR1 DFQATT and CDR2 SNEGSKA (reference sequence). The CDR3 is 16 amino acids. A TCRbeta library incorporating unique molecular identifiers was prepared. TCRdb re-analysed the PCR reads in MiXCR, keeping a single row per CDR3 protein. The sample carries around 500,000 distinct CDR3 sequences, under 15% recorded once. This clonotype originated in a human donor who donated a stem cell graft to a child with combined immunodeficiency. The V gene is TRBV20-1, the J gene TRBJ1-6; a possible D gene is TRBD1 (5 bases). The sequenced sample was PBMCs from the stem cell graft donor, obtained from the stem cell graft. This chain's CDR3 is CSAKTDSYSYNSPLHF. The CDR3 DNA sequence: TGCAGTGCTAAAACTGACAGTTACTCCTATAATTCACCCCTCCACTTT.